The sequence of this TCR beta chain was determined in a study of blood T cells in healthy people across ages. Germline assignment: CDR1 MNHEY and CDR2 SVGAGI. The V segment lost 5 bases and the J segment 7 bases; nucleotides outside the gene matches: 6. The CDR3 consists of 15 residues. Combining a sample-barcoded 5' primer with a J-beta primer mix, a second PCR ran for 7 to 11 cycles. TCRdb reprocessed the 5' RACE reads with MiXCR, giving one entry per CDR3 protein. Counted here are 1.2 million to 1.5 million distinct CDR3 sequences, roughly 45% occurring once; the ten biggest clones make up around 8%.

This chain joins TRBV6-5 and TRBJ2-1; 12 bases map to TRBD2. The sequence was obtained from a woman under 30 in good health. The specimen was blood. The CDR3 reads CASSASSGGGNEQFF. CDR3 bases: TGTGCCAGCAGTGCCTCTAGCGGGGGGGGGAATGAGCAGTTCTTC.